This T cell receptor beta chain was profiled in a study of CXCR3-negative and CXCR3-positive naive CD8 T cells. Regarding the study as a whole: Compared with CXCR3-negative naive cells, CXCR3-positive naive cells showed more hydrophobic TRB CDR3s. Much lower diversity was found in memory CD8+ cells, while both naive subsets had comparably high diversity. In naive cells, CXCR3-negative and CXCR3-positive subsets had similar TRBV-TRBJ usage; memory cells differed.

As regards this clonotype: The antigen remains undetermined.

The method, 5' RACE with UMI labels, was used to prepare the TRB cDNA libraries. Following a re-call of the 5' RACE reads, TCRdb has one entry per CDR3 protein and lacks DNA. This table holds 150,000 or so distinct CDR3 sequences. The specimen sequenced was naive CXCR3+ CD8+ T cells from blood. Subset indicated: CD45RO-CCR7+CD27+CD95- naive CD8+ T cells expressing CXCR3 (TNR3+). The clonotype was recovered from a human donor in good health. Some clones in this sample may be carry-over from other donors' samples.

The CDR3 loop reads CASSSRVLTSGGAVLEQFF. The rearrangement joins TRBV27 to TRBJ2-1; absent DNA, TCRdb's TRBD2 call cannot be checked. The CDR3 runs 19 residues. Per the germline V gene, CDR1 is MNHEY and CDR2 is SMNVEV (reference sequence).